Included here is one T cell receptor (beta chain) sequence, with context. Its antigen remains unidentified. Nothing much larger sits one base from this clone, and base qualities are not available. These data originate in a study of control samples from healthy donors and cancer patients (dated by TCRdb to 2018 to 2020). Libraries were built with the immunoSEQ multiplex PCR assay. Drawn from immuneACCESS, this table holds only the in-frame rearrangements with V and J called that TCRdb kept. Clones are partly lost; checked studies trace under half to an unresolved V gene and leave the rest unexplained. The table for this sample lists over 150,000 clones; around 94% of them were counted only once. Over 1.3% of the sample goes to the ten largest clones. Measured from the cysteine to the phenylalanine, the CDR3 is 17 residues long. Just CDR3 DNA is preserved here, 51 bases in frame from base 1. V and J lose 3 bases and 0 bases, and a span of 12 bases separates them. CDR1 and CDR2, per the germline V gene, are SGHAT and FQNNGV.

The chain is encoded by TRBV11-2 joined to TRBJ1-6; a confident D gene designation cannot be given. The sequencing sample was made of blood. This receptor was taken from a woman younger than 30 in good health. The DNA sequence is TGTGCCAGCAGCTTGAGACATGCCTTCTCCTATAATTCACCCCTCCACTTT. It is translated as CASSLRHAFSYNSPLHF.